The TCR beta chain under discussion was sequenced for a study of CD8 T cells in ankylosing spondylitis. Regarding the study as a whole: Clones that were linked to disease were CD8+ and were relatively rare in peripheral blood. Past research had described some motif variants in reactive arthritis synovial fluid and blood. Clones tied to disease were said to be significantly enriched in matched ankylosing spondylitis synovial fluid.

Making use of molecular barcodes, quantitative 5'-RACE generated TCR beta libraries. TCRdb independently ran MiXCR on the 5' RACE reads; one entry per CDR3 protein. Of 130,000 or so distinct CDR3 sequences in the sample, roughly 6.6% were seen once. This clonotype was observed at least ten times. The target antigen is unknown. CDR1 and CDR2 (germline): SGDLS, YYNGEE. V trimming: 5 bases; J trimming: 4 bases; junction bases outside the gene matches: 1. The CDR3 is 12 amino acids. The TCR originated in a male donor with ankylosing spondylitis or in good health (not recorded which). Source material: blood, either unsorted or a sorted T cell fraction (not recorded which). The J gene is TRBJ2-7, the V gene TRBV9; 9 positions agree with TRBD2. The CDR3 is CASSAGGYEQYF. As DNA, the CDR3 is TGTGCCAGCAGTGCGGGAGGGTACGAGCAGTACTTC. Combining the CDR3 with reference TRBV9 and TRBJ2-7 gives the whole variable domain DSGVTQTPKHLITATGQRVTLRCSPRSGDLSVYWYQQSLDQGLQFLIQYYNGEERAKGNILERFSAQQFPDLHSELNLSSLELGDSALYFCASSAGGYEQYFGPGTRLTVT.